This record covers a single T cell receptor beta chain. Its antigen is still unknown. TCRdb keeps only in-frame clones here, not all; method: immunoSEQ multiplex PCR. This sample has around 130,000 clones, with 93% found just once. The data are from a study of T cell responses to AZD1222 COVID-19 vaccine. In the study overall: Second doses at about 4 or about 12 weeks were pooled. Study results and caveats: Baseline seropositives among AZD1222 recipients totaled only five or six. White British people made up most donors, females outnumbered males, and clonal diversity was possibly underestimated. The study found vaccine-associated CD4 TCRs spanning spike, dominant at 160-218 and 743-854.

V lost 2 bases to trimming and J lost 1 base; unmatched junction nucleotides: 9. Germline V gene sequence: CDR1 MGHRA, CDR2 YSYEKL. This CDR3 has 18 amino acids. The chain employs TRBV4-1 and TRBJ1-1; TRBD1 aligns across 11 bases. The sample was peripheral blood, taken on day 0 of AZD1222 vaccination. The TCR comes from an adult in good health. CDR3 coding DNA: TGCGCCAGCAGCCAAAAGAGGGGGACAGGGGGTTGGAACACTGAAGCTTTCTTT. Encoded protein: CASSQKRGTGGWNTEAFF.